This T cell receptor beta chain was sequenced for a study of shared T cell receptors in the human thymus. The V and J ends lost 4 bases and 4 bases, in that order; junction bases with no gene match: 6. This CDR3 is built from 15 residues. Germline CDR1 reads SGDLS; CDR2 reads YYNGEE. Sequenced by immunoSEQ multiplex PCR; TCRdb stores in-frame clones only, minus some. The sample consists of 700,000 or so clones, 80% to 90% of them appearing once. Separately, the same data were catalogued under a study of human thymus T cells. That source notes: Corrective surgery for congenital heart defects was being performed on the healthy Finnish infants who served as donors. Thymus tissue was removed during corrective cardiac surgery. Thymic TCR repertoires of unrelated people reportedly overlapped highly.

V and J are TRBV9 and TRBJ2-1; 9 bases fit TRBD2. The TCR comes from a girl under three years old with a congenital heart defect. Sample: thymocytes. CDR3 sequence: CASSLATSGYNEQFF. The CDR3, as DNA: TGTGCCAGCAGCTTGGCTACTAGCGGGTACAATGAGCAGTTCTTC.